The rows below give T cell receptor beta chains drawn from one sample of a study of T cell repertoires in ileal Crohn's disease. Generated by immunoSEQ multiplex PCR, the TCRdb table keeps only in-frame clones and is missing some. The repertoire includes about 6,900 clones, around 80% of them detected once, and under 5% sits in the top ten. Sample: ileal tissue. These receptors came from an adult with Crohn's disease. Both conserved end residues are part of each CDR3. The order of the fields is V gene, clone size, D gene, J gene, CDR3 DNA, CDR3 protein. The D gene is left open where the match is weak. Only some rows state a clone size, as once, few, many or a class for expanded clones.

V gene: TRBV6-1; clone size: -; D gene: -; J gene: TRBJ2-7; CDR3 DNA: TGTGCCAGCAGTGGACCCGGTCACAGGGCCAACTACGAGCAGTACTTC; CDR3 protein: CASSGPGHRANYEQYF
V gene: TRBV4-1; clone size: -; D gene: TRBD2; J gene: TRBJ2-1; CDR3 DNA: TGCGCCAGCAGCCTTGGGACTAGCGGAAATGTCAATGAGCAGTTCTTC; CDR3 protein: CASSLGTSGNVNEQFF
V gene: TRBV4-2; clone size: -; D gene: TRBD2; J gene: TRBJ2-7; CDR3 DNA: TGTGCCAGCAGCCAAGAAGGGGATACTAGCGGCTACGAGCAGTACTTC; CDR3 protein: CASSQEGDTSGYEQYF
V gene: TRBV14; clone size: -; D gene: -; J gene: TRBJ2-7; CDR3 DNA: TGTGCCAGCAGCCAAGGGGGATTTAGGGACATAGAGCAGTACTTC; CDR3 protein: CASSQGGFRDIEQYF
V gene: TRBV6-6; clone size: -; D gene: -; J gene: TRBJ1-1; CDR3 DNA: TGTGCCAGCAGACCGGGAGGGACAGAAGCTTTCTTT; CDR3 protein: CASRPGGTEAFF
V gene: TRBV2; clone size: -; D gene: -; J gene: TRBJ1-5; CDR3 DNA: TGTGCCAGCAGTACACATAGACAGAATCAGCCCCAGCATTTT; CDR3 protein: CASSTHRQNQPQHF
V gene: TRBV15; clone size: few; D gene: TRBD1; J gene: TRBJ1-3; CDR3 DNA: TGTGCCACCAGCGCCAGGACAGGCCCTGGAAACACCATATATTTT; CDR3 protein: CATSARTGPGNTIYF
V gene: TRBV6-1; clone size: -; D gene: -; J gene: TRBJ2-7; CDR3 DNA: TGTGCCAGCAGTGAAAAGCGACTACCATACGAGCAGTACTTC; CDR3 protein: CASSEKRLPYEQYF
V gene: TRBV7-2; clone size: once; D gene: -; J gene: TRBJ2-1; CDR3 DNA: TGTGCCAGCAGCTTAGAGGCTAGCCCCTACAATGAGCAGTTCTTC; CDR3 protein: CASSLEASPYNEQFF
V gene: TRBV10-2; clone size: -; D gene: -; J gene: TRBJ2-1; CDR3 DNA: TGCGCCAGCAGTGACTGGCCAAATGGCAATGAGCAGTTCTTC; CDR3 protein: CASSDWPNGNEQFF
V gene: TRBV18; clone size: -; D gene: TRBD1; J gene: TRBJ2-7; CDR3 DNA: TGTGCCAGCTCACCACTTTCCGCGGGACAGGTGAACGAGCAGTACTTC; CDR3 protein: CASSPLSAGQVNEQYF
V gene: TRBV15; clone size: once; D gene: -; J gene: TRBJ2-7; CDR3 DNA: TGTGCCACCGGGCGACGAGAAAATTTATTCTACGAGCAGTACTTC; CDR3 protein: CATGRRENLFYEQYF
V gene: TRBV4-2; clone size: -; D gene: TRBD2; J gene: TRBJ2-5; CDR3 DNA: TGTGCCAGCAGCCAAGAAACGGAGCGGGGAGAGACCCAGTACTTC; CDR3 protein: CASSQETERGETQYF
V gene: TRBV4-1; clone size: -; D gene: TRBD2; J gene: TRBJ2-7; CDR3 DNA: TGCGCCAGCAGCCAACGGACTAGCGGGAGTACCTACGGGCAGTACTTC; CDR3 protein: CASSQRTSGSTYGQYF
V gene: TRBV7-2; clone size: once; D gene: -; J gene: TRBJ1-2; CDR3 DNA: TGTGCCAGCAGCACACGTTACGAATCAGGGTACGGCTACACCTTC; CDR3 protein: CASSTRYESGYGYTF
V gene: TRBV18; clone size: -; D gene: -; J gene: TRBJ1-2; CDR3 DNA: TGTGCCAGCTCACCCCAGACCGGGACACCGGATGGCTACACCTTC; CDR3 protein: CASSPQTGTPDGYTF
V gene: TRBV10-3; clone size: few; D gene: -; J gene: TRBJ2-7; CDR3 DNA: TGTGCCATCTCTCCAGGGACACCCTACGAGCAGTACTTC; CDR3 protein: CAISPGTPYEQYF
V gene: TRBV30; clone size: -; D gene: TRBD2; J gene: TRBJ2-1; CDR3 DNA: TGTGCCTGGGGGCCCCAGCGGGATTCCAATGAGCAGTTCTTC; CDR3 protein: CAWGPQRDSNEQFF
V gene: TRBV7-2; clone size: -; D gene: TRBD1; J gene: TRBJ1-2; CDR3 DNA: TGTGCCAGCAGCTTAGCTGGGACAGGGTACGGCTACACCTTC; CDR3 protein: CASSLAGTGYGYTF
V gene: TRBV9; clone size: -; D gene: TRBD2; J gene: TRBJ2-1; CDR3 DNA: TGTGCCAGCAGCGTCCCACAGGGACTAGCGGGAGCAGGTGAGCAGTTCTTC; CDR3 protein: CASSVPQGLAGAGEQFF
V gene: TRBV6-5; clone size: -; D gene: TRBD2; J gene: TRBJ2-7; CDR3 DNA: TGTGCCAGCAGTTTTGCGGGAGAGAACTCCTACGAGCAGTACTTC; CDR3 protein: CASSFAGENSYEQYF
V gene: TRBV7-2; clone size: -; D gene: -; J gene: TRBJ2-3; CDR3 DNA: TGTGCCAGCAGCTTAGAGGGGCTAGCGAGGCAGTATTTT; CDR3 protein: CASSLEGLARQYF
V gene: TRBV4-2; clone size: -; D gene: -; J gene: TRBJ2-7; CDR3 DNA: TGTGCCAGCAGCCAAGAATCCGATTTCGGGGCCTACGAGCAGTACTTC; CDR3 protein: CASSQESDFGAYEQYF
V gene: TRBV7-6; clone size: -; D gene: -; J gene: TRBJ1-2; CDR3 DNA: TGTGCCAGCAGCCCCCCGGGTACAAACTATGGCTACACCTTC; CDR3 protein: CASSPPGTNYGYTF
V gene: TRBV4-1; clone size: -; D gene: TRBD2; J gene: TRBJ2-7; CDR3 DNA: TGCGCCAGCAGCCAAGAAATGACTAGCGGGAGGCTCAACGAGCAGTACTTC; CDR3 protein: CASSQEMTSGRLNEQYF
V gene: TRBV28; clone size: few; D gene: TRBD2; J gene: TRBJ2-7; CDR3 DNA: TGTGCCAGCAGTTTAACTAGCGTGGGTGTAGGCGAGCAGTACTTC; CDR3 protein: CASSLTSVGVGEQYF
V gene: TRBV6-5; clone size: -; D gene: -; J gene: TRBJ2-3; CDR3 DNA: TGTGCCAGCAGTTACTCGTTCTCGGGAGAGGTGGAGTATTTT; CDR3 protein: CASSYSFSGEVEYF
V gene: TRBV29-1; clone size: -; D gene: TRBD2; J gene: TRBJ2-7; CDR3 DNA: TGCAGCGTTGAGATAGGGACTAGCGGGAGCAACGAGCAGTACTTC; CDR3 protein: CSVEIGTSGSNEQYF
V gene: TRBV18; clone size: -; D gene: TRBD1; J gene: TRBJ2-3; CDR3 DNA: TGTGCCAGCTCACCGCAGGGGGACGCTACGCAGTATTTT; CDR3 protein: CASSPQGDATQYF